This is a list of T cell receptor beta chains from one sample in a study of cytomegalovirus exposure and HLA in healthy donors. Sequenced by immunoSEQ multiplex PCR; TCRdb stores in-frame clones only, minus some. Here the sample spans about 58,000 clones, over 85% being singletons. Sequenced input: PBMCs. The receptors were gathered from a young man in good health and CMV-seronegative. CDR3s include the opening cysteine and the closing phenylalanine or tryptophan. The D gene is left open where the match is weak. Size is omitted from some rows. Given values are once, few, many or a class for expanded clones.

v_call: TRBV6-5
cdr3_length: 15
d_call: NA
clone_size: NA
j_call: TRBJ2-7
cdr3_aa: CASSYSSEGAYEQYF
cdr3_nt: TGTGCCAGCAGTTACTCCTCGGAGGGGGCGTACGAGCAGTACTTC

v_call: TRBV11-3
cdr3_length: 14
d_call: NA
clone_size: few
j_call: TRBJ2-2
cdr3_aa: CASRDRHLTGELFF
cdr3_nt: TGTGCCAGCAGAGACCGACACCTCACCGGGGAGCTGTTTTTT

v_call: TRBV7-6
cdr3_length: 14
d_call: NA
clone_size: NA
j_call: TRBJ2-2
cdr3_aa: CASGVGVDTGELFF
cdr3_nt: TGTGCCAGCGGAGTCGGGGTTGACACCGGGGAGCTGTTTTTT

v_call: TRBV10-2
cdr3_length: 14
d_call: NA
clone_size: NA
j_call: TRBJ2-7
cdr3_aa: CASVLESGVDEQYF
cdr3_nt: TGCGCCAGTGTACTAGAATCGGGAGTCGACGAGCAGTACTTC

v_call: TRBV28
cdr3_length: 19
d_call: NA
clone_size: NA
j_call: TRBJ2-3
cdr3_aa: CASSSPSILGRKNPDTQYF
cdr3_nt: TGTGCCAGCAGTTCGCCCTCCATTCTGGGCAGGAAGAACCCAGATACGCAGTATTTT

v_call: TRBV27
cdr3_length: 13
d_call: TRBD1
clone_size: many
j_call: TRBJ2-1
cdr3_aa: CASRTGAVNEQFF
cdr3_nt: TGTGCCAGCCGGACAGGGGCGGTCAATGAGCAGTTCTTC

v_call: TRBV5-1
cdr3_length: 14
d_call: NA
clone_size: NA
j_call: TRBJ2-5
cdr3_aa: CASSPGANQETQYF
cdr3_nt: TGCGCCAGCAGCCCAGGGGCGAACCAAGAGACCCAGTACTTC

v_call: TRBV7-9
cdr3_length: 14
d_call: TRBD2
clone_size: NA
j_call: TRBJ2-7
cdr3_aa: CASSLPSGVYEQYF
cdr3_nt: TGTGCCAGCAGCTTACCTAGCGGGGTCTACGAGCAGTACTTC

v_call: TRBV27
cdr3_length: 14
d_call: TRBD1
clone_size: NA
j_call: TRBJ2-3
cdr3_aa: CASQRDRVTDTQYF
cdr3_nt: TGTGCCAGCCAGCGGGACAGGGTAACAGATACGCAGTATTTT

v_call: TRBV18
cdr3_length: 13
d_call: TRBD2
clone_size: NA
j_call: TRBJ2-5
cdr3_aa: CASSPGGRETQYF
cdr3_nt: TGTGCCAGCTCACCCGGGGGGAGAGAGACCCAGTACTTC

v_call: TRBV6-5
cdr3_length: 11
d_call: TRBD1
clone_size: NA
j_call: TRBJ2-5
cdr3_aa: CASGQGMAQYF
cdr3_nt: TGTGCCTCCGGACAGGGTATGGCCCAGTACTTC

v_call: TRBV7-2
cdr3_length: 14
d_call: NA
clone_size: NA
j_call: TRBJ2-7
cdr3_aa: CASSLVLGSYEQYF
cdr3_nt: TGTGCCAGCAGCTTAGTTCTCGGGTCTTACGAGCAGTACTTC

v_call: TRBV4-3
cdr3_length: 16
d_call: TRBD1
clone_size: NA
j_call: TRBJ1-2
cdr3_aa: CASSQEGGQGGYGYTF
cdr3_nt: TGCGCCAGCAGCCAAGAGGGGGGACAGGGGGGTTATGGCTACACCTTC

v_call: TRBV6-6
cdr3_length: 15
d_call: TRBD1
clone_size: NA
j_call: TRBJ2-3
cdr3_aa: CASSYRTGGTDTQYF
cdr3_nt: TGTGCCAGCAGTTACCGTACAGGGGGCACAGATACGCAGTATTTT

v_call: TRBV5-8
cdr3_length: 16
d_call: TRBD2
clone_size: NA
j_call: TRBJ2-5
cdr3_aa: CASSPWEGFPEETQYF
cdr3_nt: TGTGCCAGCAGCCCCTGGGAGGGGTTTCCCGAAGAGACCCAGTACTTC

v_call: TRBV19
cdr3_length: 13
d_call: NA
clone_size: few
j_call: TRBJ2-7
cdr3_aa: CASSPGITYEQYF
cdr3_nt: TGTGCCAGTAGTCCGGGGATTACCTACGAGCAGTACTTC